A selection of T cell receptor beta chains follows, all from one sample in a study of human T cells and chemical hapten exposure. TCRdb reprocessed the RACE reads via MiXCR and lists one record per CDR3 protein. The data contain tens of thousands of distinct CDR3 sequences, about a tenth of them seen just once; the ten biggest clones take up approximately 1.1%. This sample comprised whole blood, obtained in connection with sensitization to the hapten diphenylcyclopropenone (DPC). These receptor sequences come from a woman aged 30 to 39 with alopecia areata. Some clones in this sample may be carry-over from other donors' samples. Both conserved end residues are part of each CDR3. Clone sizes are given selectively: once, few, many, or a class where the clone is expanded.

j_gene	abundance	v_gene	CDR3aa
TRBJ1-2	few	TRBV29-1	CSVEVISGGFVYGYTF
TRBJ1-2	many	TRBV4-1	CASSHAGLNYGYTF
TRBJ2-5	many	TRBV14	CASSQDLRKTQYF
TRBJ1-6	many	TRBV4-3	CASSQEGPGQGSSPLHF
TRBJ2-7	many	TRBV2	CASKQETYEQYF
TRBJ2-3	many	TRBV9	CASVPVGESDTQYF
TRBJ2-3	many	TRBV9	CASSASGRAEDTQYF
TRBJ2-5	-	TRBV29-1	CSHRQGGTQYF
TRBJ2-6	many	TRBV10-3	CAIRGSGANVLTF
TRBJ1-3	-	TRBV29-1	CSVEEASYSGNTIYF
TRBJ1-5	few	TRBV28	CASSSGTYTSNQPQHF
TRBJ1-4	few	TRBV29-1	CSVDEGGEKLFF
TRBJ2-4	many	TRBV27	CASSLFSGVAKNIQYF
-	-	TRBV28	CASSLGTSGVSEQYF
TRBJ1-1	many	TRBV11-2	CASSARAEAFF
TRBJ2-1	-	TRBV7-6	CASSRDSQGNEQFF
TRBJ2-3	many	TRBV28	CASSLWGTSGSDTQYF
TRBJ2-1	many	TRBV20-1	CSAGSGGSYNEQFF
TRBJ1-1	-	TRBV6-2/TRBV6-3	CASTGPGRTEAFF
TRBJ2-1	-	TRBV3-1	CASSQTVNYNEQFF
TRBJ1-5	-	TRBV6-2/TRBV6-3	CASSYSMSGRNQPQHF
TRBJ2-1	few	TRBV10-3	CASASYNEQFF
TRBJ2-1	many	TRBV3-1	CASSPSGTVYNEQFF
TRBJ2-5	few	TRBV7-3	CASSLGLALGETQYF
TRBJ1-1	many	TRBV7-6	CASSSQENTEAFF
TRBJ1-2	-	TRBV2	CASSLQGVQGYTF
TRBJ2-7	medium-sized	TRBV6-2/TRBV6-3	CASTNGGQGFREQYF
TRBJ2-5	-	TRBV28	CASSPMGLAVQETQYF
TRBJ2-1	many	TRBV4-1	CASSHPLGRGRDNEQFF
TRBJ1-1	-	TRBV6-2/TRBV6-3	CASSYNPGALKYEAFF
TRBJ1-1	-	TRBV7-7	CASSRDRASKAFF
TRBJ2-3	many	TRBV24-1	CATSGGLSTDTQYF
TRBJ1-1	-	TRBV7-9	CASSLIGSTEAFF
TRBJ1-5	few	TRBV28	CASSGGQGRQPQHF
TRBJ1-2	few	TRBV20-1	CSARGDSDISMGYTF